This is a list of T cell receptor beta chains from one sample in a study of radiotherapy plus CTLA-4 blockade in lung cancer. Only in-frame clones appear in the TCRdb table, and some are missing; sequencing was by immunoSEQ multiplex PCR. The sample includes about 68,000 clones, 70% to 85% seen only once; the top ten take 8.5% to 10%. Specimen: peripheral blood, collected from a patient treated with radiotherapy plus ipilimumab. The receptors were sampled from a human donor with non-small cell lung cancer who had a complete response to radiotherapy plus ipilimumab. CDR3s include the opening cysteine and the closing phenylalanine or tryptophan. Fields, in order: V gene, clone size, D gene, J gene, CDR3 DNA, CDR3 protein. The D gene is left open where the match is weak. Expanded clones are given a class, and other clones once, few, many or no size at all.

>TRBV5-1|-|-|TRBJ2-1
TGCGCCAGCGCCGGGACACTCAATGAGCAGTTCTTC
CASAGTLNEQFF
>TRBV7-2|once|TRBD2|TRBJ2-1
TGTGCCAGCAGCTTAGAAGCGGGGGGGGCACATGAGCAGTTCTTC
CASSLEAGGAHEQFF
>TRBV14|-|-|TRBJ2-2
TGTGCCAGCAGCCTGGGACTCTATAACACCGGGGAGCTGTTTTTT
CASSLGLYNTGELFF
>TRBV6-5|-|-|TRBJ2-3
TGTGCCAGCAGTTACTCCAGGGGAGCTAGCACAGATACGCAGTATTTT
CASSYSRGASTDTQYF
>TRBV27|-|-|TRBJ1-3
TGTGCCAGCAGTCCAACGTCTGGAAACACCATATATTTT
CASSPTSGNTIYF
>TRBV4-1|-|-|TRBJ1-2
TGCGCCAGCAGCCAGTCGCCTGCTGGGGCAGGTCTTCACTATGGCTACACCTTC
CASSQSPAGAGLHYGYTF
>TRBV11-2|-|-|TRBJ2-1
TGTGCCAGCAGCTTCACTAAGGACAATGAGCAGTTCTTC
CASSFTKDNEQFF
>TRBV5-4|few|-|TRBJ2-1
TGTGCCAGCAGCCCCCGGACAGTCTTC
CASSPRTVF
>TRBV27|-|TRBD2|TRBJ2-7
TGTGCCAGCAGCCGACTTGTAGCGGGGGGGTACGAGCAGTACTTC
CASSRLVAGGYEQYF
>TRBV7-2|-|-|TRBJ2-3
TGTGCCAGCAGCTCACAGGTCACAGATACGCAGTATTTT
CASSSQVTDTQYF
>TRBV7-9|few|-|TRBJ1-4
TGTGCCAGCAGATCCGATGCAACTAATGAAAAACTGTTTTTT
CASRSDATNEKLFF
>TRBV7-2|-|TRBD2|TRBJ2-2
TGTGCCAGCCTAGCGGGAATCGGGGAGCTGTTTTTT
CASLAGIGELFF
>TRBV19|-|TRBD1|TRBJ1-5
TGTGCCAGTAGTATCGGACAGGGAGGAAGTCAGCCCCAGCATTTT
CASSIGQGGSQPQHF
>TRBV15|-|-|TRBJ1-6
TGTGCCACCAGCAGAGATCTCCGGGACACCGATAATTCACCCCTCCACTTT
CATSRDLRDTDNSPLHF
>TRBV5-1|-|-|TRBJ2-1
TGCGCCAGCAGCCTAATGACTAGTAGCAATGAGCAGTTCTTC
CASSLMTSSNEQFF
>TRBV6-6|-|-|TRBJ2-1
TGTGCCAGCGGAGCTACAGGTCCAAATGAGCAGTTCTTC
CASGATGPNEQFF
>TRBV5-1|-|-|TRBJ2-2
TGCGCCAGCAGCTTTCAGGGGTCCGGGGAGCTGTTTTTT
CASSFQGSGELFF
>TRBV19|-|TRBD1|TRBJ1-5
TGTGCCAGTAGGCCTCGACAGGGAGGCGGCAATCAGCCCCAGCATTTT
CASRPRQGGGNQPQHF
>TRBV29-1|-|TRBD2|TRBJ2-3
TGCAGCGTTGAATGGGCAGCGGGAGGAAGGTATACGCAGTATTTT
CSVEWAAGGRYTQYF
>TRBV30|-|TRBD1|TRBJ1-1
TGTGCCTGGAGTCCTTGGACAGGAATGAACACTGAAGCTTTCTTT
CAWSPWTGMNTEAFF
>TRBV30|-|-|TRBJ2-5
TGTGCCTGGAGTACCAGCGGTGGGGGGACCCAGTACTTC
CAWSTSGGGTQYF
>TRBV5-6|-|-|TRBJ1-2
TGTGCCAGCAGCCTTGGACAGTTTCTTAACTATGGCTACACCTTC
CASSLGQFLNYGYTF
>TRBV4-3|-|TRBD1|TRBJ1-1
TGCGCCAGCAGCCTGAACCTACCGGGACAGGGGCTTACTGAAGCTTTCTTT
CASSLNLPGQGLTEAFF
>TRBV7-2|-|-|TRBJ2-1
TGTGCCAGCAGCTTTTCCGAGGAGCAGTTCTTC
CASSFSEEQFF
>TRBV19|-|TRBD1|TRBJ1-4
TGTGCCAGTAGTAACCTAGGACAGGGCGCTAATGAAAAACTGTTTTTT
CASSNLGQGANEKLFF
>TRBV6-1|-|-|TRBJ2-7
TGTGCCAGTAAGGACAGTGCCTACGAGCAGTACTTC
CASKDSAYEQYF